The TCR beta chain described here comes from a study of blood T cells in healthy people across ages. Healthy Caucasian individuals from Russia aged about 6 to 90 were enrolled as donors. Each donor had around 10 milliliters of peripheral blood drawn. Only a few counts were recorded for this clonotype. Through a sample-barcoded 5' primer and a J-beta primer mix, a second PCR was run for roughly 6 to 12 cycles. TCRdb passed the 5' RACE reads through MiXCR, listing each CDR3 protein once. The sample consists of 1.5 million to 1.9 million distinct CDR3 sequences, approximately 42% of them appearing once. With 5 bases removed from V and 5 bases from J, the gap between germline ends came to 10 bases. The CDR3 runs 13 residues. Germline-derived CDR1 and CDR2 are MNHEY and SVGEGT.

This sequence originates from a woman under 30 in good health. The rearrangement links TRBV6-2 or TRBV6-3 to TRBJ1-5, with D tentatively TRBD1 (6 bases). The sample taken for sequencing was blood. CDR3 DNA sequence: TGTGCCAGCAGTACTAACAGGGATCAGCCCCAGCATTTT. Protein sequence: CASSTNRDQPQHF.